This TCR beta chain was sequenced for a study of CD8 T cells in ankylosing spondylitis. Findings of the study overall: Characteristic of ankylosing spondylitis blood, it appeared, was a TCR beta motif comprising eight highly homologous variants.

In its sample, this clonotype was seen a few times. Its antigen is still unknown. TCRdb re-called the 5' RACE reads with MiXCR, one entry per CDR3 protein. The sample lists approximately 140,000 distinct CDR3 sequences; approximately 17% were seen once. Sequenced: blood, either unsorted or a sorted T cell fraction (not recorded which). The sequence was obtained from a male donor with ankylosing spondylitis.

The CDR3 DNA is TGTGCCAGCACCCACGGGACTAGCGGGAATGATGAGCAGTTCTTC. This gives the protein CASTHGTSGNDEQFF. This chain connects TRBV27 to TRBJ2-1, with 13 bases that match TRBD2. The CDR3 is 15 residues long. The germline CDR1 and CDR2 sequences are MNHEY and SMNVEV (reference sequence). The junction had 8 bases not matched to a gene; V was cut back by 7 bases and J by 8 bases.